These 8 T cell receptor beta chains came from one sample sequenced in a study of T cells after yellow fever vaccination. TCRdb used MiXCR to reprocess the 5' RACE reads, holding one entry per CDR3 protein. Altogether fewer than 450,000 distinct CDR3 sequences are present, about 8.3% being singletons, with the ten largest covering 15% to 20%. Here the sequenced sample was PBMCs, taken about 49 days after the first yellow fever vaccination. These receptor sequences come from a man in his late teens or twenties who received the YFV17D yellow fever vaccine.

This clonotype was seen a handful of times. In nucleotides, the CDR3 is TGTGCCAGCAGCCAGTGGGTCACCGGGGAGCTGTTTTTT. It codes for CASSQWVTGELFF. The genes are TRBV9 and TRBJ2-2; no reliable D call. The V end lost 4 bases, the J end lost 4 bases, and 8 bases lay between the germline ends. This CDR3 has 13 residues. In germline, CDR1 is SGDLS, CDR2 YYNGEE.

The table lists this clonotype with many counts. The chain is built from TRBV28 and TRBJ2-7; no clear D gene. The CDR3 covers 13 residues. Germline values: CDR1 MDHEN, CDR2 SYDVKM. Trimming took off 7 bases at V and 6 bases at J, with 16 bases between the two ends. The CDR3 protein is CASTTDRAGEQYV. In DNA form, the CDR3 reads TGTGCCAGCACTACCGACCGGGCCGGCGAGCAGTACGTC.

V usage is TRBV10-1 and J usage is TRBJ2-2; 8 positions match TRBD1. Germline V gene sequence: CDR1 WNHNN, CDR2 SYGVQD (reference sequence). The length of the CDR3 is 15 residues. J was trimmed by 4 bases and V by 4 bases; bases with no gene match: 5. In nucleotides, the CDR3 is TGCGCCAGCAGTGTTGAGACAGGGGCCACCGGGGAGCTGTTTTTT. The encoded protein is CASSVETGATGELFF.

The chain carries TRBV5-1 and TRBJ1-2; tentative D call: TRBD1 (6 bases). The CDR3 totals 15 residues. The V gene's germline CDR1 is SGHRS and CDR2 YFSETQ. Trimming took off 4 bases at V and 1 base at J, with 14 bases between the two ends. CDR3 residues: CASSLPGQVNYGYTF. As DNA, the CDR3 is TGCGCCAGCAGCCTCCCGGGACAAGTTAACTATGGCTACACCTTC.

This clonotype was seen a few times. This chain links TRBV11-2 with TRBJ2-7, with 8 bases that match TRBD2. CDR3 length: 19 residues. V lost 2 bases to trimming and J lost 1 base; unmatched junction nucleotides: 16. In germline, CDR1 is SGHAT, CDR2 FQNNGV. In nucleotides, the CDR3 is TGTGCCAGCAGCTTAAGTGCGGGGTGGGCGGGGGGTTTATCCTACGAGCAGTACTTC. Translated: CASSLSAGWAGGLSYEQYF.

This clonotype was recorded a few times. This chain connects TRBV6-5 to TRBJ2-1, with D unresolved. The CDR3 is made up of 18 amino acids. The germline CDR1 and CDR2 sequences are MNHEY and SVGAGI. V was trimmed by 0 bases and J by 7 bases, leaving 22 bases between them. The CDR3, as DNA: TGTGCCAGCAGTTACTCGAAATATGCGGCTACCTATGGAAATGAGCAGTTCTTC. Protein product: CASSYSKYAATYGNEQFF.

This clonotype was observed at least ten times. The chain uses TRBV4-2 and TRBJ1-2; D possibly corresponds to TRBD1 (6 bases). There are 16 residues in the CDR3. V lost 4 bases and J lost 5, with 20 bases in between. The germline gives CDR1 LGHNA, CDR2 YNFKEQ. The CDR3 region is CASSPEGLGGGYGYTF. The CDR3 bases are TGTGCCAGCAGCCCCGAAGGTCTTGGGGGCGGTTATGGCTACACCTTC.

J is TRBJ2-1 and V is TRBV2; D remains unclear. The V end was cut by 1 base, the J end by 12 bases, with 4 bases between. Germline assignment: CDR1 SNHLY and CDR2 FYNNEI. CDR3 length: 10 residues. The CDR3 DNA sequence: TGTGCCAGCAGTGAAGTAAGGCAGTTCTTC. Translation: CASSEVRQFF. The whole variable domain, remainder taken from reference TRBV2 and TRBJ2-1, is EPEVTQTPSHQVTQMGQEVILRCVPISNHLYFYWYRQILGQKVEFLVSFYNNEISEKSEIFDDQFSVERPDGSNFTLKIRSTKLEDSAMYFCASSEVRQFFGPGTRLTVL.